The clone carrying this T cell receptor beta chain was detected only once. Its specificity is not known. The junction does not match germline at one end; this may be a read error. CDR3 size: 13 residues. CDR1 SSHAT and CDR2 FNYEAQ come from the germline V gene (reference sequence). This record comes from a study of graft-versus-host responses after intestinal transplantation. Study observations and caveats: Present in recipient marrow, GvH clones included some that appeared first in ileum or blood.

The assay was immunoSEQ multiplex PCR, and TCRdb's table has in-frame clones only and misses some. Among fewer than 85,000 clones, under 90% were seen once, and the ten largest hold 0.39%. Sequencing used unstimulated CD4+ T cells sorted from spleen or lymph node cells, obtained before transplant. The chain combines TRBV7-7 with TRBJ2-1; TRBD1 matches at 7 bases. The clonotype comes from a human donor who was the organ donor for an intestinal transplant. Here the CDR3 reads CASSNDRVGEQFF. For the CDR3, the DNA is TGTGCTAGCAGCAACGACAGGGTGGGTGAGCAGTTCTTC.